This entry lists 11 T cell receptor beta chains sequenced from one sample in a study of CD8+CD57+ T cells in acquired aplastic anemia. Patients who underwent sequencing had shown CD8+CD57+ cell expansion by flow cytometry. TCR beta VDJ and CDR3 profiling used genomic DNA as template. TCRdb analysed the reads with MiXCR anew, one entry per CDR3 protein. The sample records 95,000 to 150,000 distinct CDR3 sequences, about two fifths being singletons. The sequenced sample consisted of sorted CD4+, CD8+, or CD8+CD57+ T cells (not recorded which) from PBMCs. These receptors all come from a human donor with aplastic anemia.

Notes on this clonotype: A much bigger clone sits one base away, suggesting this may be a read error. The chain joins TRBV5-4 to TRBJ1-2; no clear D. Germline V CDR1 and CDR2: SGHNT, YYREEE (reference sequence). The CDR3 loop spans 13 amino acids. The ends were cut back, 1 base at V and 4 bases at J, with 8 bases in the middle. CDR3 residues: CASSLRESYGYTF. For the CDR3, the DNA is TGTGCCAGCAGCTTGCGGGAAAGCTATGGCTACACCTTC.

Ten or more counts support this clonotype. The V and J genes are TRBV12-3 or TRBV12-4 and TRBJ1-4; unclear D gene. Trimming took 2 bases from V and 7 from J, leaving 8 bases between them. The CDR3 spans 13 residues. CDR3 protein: CASSLYRSEKLFF. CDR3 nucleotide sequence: TGTGCCAGCAGTTTATATAGGAGTGAAAAACTGTTTTTT.

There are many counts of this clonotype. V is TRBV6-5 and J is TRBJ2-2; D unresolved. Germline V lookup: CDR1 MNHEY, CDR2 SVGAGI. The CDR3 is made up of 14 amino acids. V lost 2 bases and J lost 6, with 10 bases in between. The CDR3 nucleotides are TGTGCCAGCAGTTACGCCCCGTGGGCCGGGGAGCTGTTTTTT. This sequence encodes CASSYAPWAGELFF.

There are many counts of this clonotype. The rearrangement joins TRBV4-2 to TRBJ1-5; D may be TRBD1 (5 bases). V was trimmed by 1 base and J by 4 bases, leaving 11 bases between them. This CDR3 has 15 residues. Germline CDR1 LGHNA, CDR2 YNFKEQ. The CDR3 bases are TGTGCCAGCAGCCAAGTAACCGGGGGAAATCAGCCCCAGCATTTT. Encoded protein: CASSQVTGGNQPQHF.

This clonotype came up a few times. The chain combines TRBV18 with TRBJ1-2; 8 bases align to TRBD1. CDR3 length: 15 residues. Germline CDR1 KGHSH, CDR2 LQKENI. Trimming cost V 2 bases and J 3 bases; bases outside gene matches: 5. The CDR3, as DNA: TGTGCCAGCTCACCAGTCGCAGGGGGCGACTATGGCTACACCTTC. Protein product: CASSPVAGGDYGYTF. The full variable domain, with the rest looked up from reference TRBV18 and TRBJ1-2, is NAGVMQNPRHLVRRRGQEARLRCSPMKGHSHVYWYRQLPEEGLKFMVYLQKENIIDESGMPKERFSAEFPKEGPSILRIQQVVRGDSAAYFCASSPVAGGDYGYTFGSGTRLTVV.

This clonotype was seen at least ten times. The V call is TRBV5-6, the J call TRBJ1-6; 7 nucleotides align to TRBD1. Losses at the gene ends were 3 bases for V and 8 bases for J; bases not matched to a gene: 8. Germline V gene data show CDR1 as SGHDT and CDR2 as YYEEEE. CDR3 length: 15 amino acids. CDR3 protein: CASSSTGTEYSPLHF. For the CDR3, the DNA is TGTGCCAGCAGCTCAACCGGGACAGAGTATTCACCCCTCCACTTT. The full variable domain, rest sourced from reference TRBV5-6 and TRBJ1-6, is DAGVTQSPTHLIKTRGQQVTLRCSPKSGHDTVSWYQQALGQGPQFIFQYYEEEERQRGNFPDRFSGHQFPNYSSELNVNALLLGDSALYLCASSSTGTEYSPLHFGNGTRLTVT.

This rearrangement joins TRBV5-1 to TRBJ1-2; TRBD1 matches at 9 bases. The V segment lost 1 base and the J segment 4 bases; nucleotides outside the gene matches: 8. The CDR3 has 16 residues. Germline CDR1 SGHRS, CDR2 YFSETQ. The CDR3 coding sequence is TGCGCCAGCAGCTTGAGAACAGGGGGCTCGGGCTATGGCTACACCTTC. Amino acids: CASSLRTGGSGYGYTF.

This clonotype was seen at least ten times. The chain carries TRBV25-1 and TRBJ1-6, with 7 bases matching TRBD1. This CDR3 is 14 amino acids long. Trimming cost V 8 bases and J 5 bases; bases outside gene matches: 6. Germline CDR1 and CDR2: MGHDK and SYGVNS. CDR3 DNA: TGTGCCAGCCTAGGGGGCAGGCATAATTCACCCCTCCACTTT. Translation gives CASLGGRHNSPLHF.

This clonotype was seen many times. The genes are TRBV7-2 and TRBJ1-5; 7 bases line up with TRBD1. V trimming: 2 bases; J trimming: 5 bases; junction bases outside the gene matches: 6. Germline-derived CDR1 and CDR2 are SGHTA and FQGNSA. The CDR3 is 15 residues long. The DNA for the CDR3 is TGTGCCAGCAGCTTAAACAGGGGAAGATATCAGCCCCAGCATTTT. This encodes CASSLNRGRYQPQHF.

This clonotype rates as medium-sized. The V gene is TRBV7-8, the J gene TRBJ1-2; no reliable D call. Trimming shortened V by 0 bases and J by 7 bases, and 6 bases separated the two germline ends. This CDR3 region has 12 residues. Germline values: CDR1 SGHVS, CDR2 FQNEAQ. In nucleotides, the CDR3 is TGTGCCAGCAGCTTAGCGCTTGGTGGCTACACCTTC. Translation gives CASSLALGGYTF.

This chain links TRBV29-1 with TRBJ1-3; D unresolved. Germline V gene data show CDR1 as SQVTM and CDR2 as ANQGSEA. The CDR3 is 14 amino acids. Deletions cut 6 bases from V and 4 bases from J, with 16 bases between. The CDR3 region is CSVGVGINGNTIYF. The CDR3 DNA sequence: TGCAGCGTAGGAGTCGGAATCAACGGAAACACCATATATTTT.